One T cell receptor beta chain is described in this entry. The antigen remains unidentified. Indicated time point: persistent/refractory GD, antithyroid drugs over 5 years with positive TRAb. PBMC RNA served as the TCR library source. This sample was included in a study of regulatory T cells in long-lasting Graves disease. General study points: Persistent Graves' patients showed less TCR diversity than newly diagnosed patients showed.

iRepertoire HTBI primers and Arm-PCR of CDR3 regions built TCR beta libraries. TCRdb reprocessed the multiplex PCR reads via MiXCR and lists one record per CDR3 protein. The sample holds about 660,000 distinct CDR3 sequences, approximately 31% seen once. The CDR3 spans 14 residues. Trimming cost V 3 bases and J 0 bases, with 8 bases left between them. Germline V CDR1 and CDR2: MNHEY, SVGAGI. This receptor was taken from a female donor with Graves disease. The chain joins TRBV6-5 to TRBJ1-1; D call uncertain. This sample comprised peripheral blood mononuclear cells (PBMCs), obtained when the disease was refractory, from a patient treated with antithyroid drugs. In DNA, the CDR3 is TGTGCCAGCAGTTATAAGGGAGTGAACACTGAAGCTTTCTTT. This gives the protein CASSYKGVNTEAFF.